This T cell receptor (beta chain) was sequenced during a study of CD8 T cells in Susac syndrome. In germline, CDR1 is SGHRS, CDR2 YFSETQ. The V and J ends lost 6 bases and 4 bases respectively, with 10 bases between them. The CDR3 is 12 residues long. An amount of RNA that ranged from 0.5 to 1 ug was reverse transcribed with random hexamers. Across 54 Vbeta and 13 Jbeta, TCR beta CDR3 was amplified with immunoSEQ multiplex PCR. TCRdb redid the calling of the immunoSEQ multiplex PCR reads with MiXCR, one entry per CDR3 protein. The sample has roughly 130,000 distinct CDR3 sequences; about 94% are singletons. The multiple sclerosis control group was made up of treatment-naive patients with stable or active relapsing-remitting disease. CD8+ and CD4+ T cells were negatively isolated; TEMRA cells were FACS-enriched. On this clonotype: What it binds is not known.

Broader study findings: That the number of individuals in its TCR sequencing and HLA analysis was relatively small was acknowledged by the study.

This clonotype originated in a human donor with multiple sclerosis. This chain uses TRBV5-1 with TRBJ2-5; TRBD2 might be the D (5 bases). Sequenced sample: CD4+ T cells from PBMCs. The CDR3 loop is CASTDSAETQYF. The CDR3 DNA follows: TGCGCCAGCACGGACTCGGCAGAGACCCAGTACTTC.